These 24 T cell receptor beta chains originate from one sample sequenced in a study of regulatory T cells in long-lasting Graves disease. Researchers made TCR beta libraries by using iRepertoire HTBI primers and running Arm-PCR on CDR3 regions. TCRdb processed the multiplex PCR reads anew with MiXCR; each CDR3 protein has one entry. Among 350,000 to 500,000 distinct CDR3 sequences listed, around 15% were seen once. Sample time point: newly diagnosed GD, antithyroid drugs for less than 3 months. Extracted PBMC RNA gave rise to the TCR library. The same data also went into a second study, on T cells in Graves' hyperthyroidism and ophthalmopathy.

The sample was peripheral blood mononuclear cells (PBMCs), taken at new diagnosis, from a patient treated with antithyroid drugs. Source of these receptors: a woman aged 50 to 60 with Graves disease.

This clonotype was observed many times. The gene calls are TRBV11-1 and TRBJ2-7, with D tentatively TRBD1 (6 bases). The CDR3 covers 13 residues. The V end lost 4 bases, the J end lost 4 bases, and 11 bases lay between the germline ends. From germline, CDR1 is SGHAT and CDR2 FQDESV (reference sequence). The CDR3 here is CASSSQGWYEQYF. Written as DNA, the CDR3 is TGTGCCAGCAGCTCACAGGGTTGGTACGAGCAGTACTTC.

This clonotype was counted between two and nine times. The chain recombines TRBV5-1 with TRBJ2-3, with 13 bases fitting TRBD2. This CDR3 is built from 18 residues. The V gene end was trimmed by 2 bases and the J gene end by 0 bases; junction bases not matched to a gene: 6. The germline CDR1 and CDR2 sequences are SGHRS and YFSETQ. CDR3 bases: TGCGCCAGCAGCTTTGGGACTAGCGGGATCCCTAGCACAGATACGCAGTATTTT. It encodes CASSFGTSGIPSTDTQYF.

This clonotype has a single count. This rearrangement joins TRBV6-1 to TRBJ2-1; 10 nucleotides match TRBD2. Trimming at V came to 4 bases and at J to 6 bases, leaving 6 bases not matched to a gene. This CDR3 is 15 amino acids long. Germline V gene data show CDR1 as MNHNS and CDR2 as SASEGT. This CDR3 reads CASSVGTSVFNEQFF. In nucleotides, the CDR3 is TGTGCCAGCAGTGTGGGGACTAGCGTCTTCAATGAGCAGTTCTTC.

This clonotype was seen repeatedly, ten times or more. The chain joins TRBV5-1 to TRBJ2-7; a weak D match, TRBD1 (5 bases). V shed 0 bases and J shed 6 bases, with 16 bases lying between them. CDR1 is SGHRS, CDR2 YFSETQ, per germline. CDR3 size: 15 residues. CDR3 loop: CASSLGTGATSEQYF. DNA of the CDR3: TGCGCCAGCAGCTTGGGTACAGGTGCTACCAGCGAGCAGTACTTC.

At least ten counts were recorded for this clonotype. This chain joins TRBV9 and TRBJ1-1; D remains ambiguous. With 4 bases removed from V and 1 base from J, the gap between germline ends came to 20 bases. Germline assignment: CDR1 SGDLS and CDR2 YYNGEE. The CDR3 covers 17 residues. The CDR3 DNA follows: TGTGCCAGCAGCCTCACCGGGGTGACGACGCCGAACACTGAAGCTTTCTTT. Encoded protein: CASSLTGVTTPNTEAFF.

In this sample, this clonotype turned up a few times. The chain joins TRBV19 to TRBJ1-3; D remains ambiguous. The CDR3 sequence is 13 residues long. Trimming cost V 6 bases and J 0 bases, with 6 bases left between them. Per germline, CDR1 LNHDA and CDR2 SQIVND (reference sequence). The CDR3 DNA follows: TGTGCCAGTAGGAAGAGCTCTGGAAACACCATATATTTT. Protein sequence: CASRKSSGNTIYF.

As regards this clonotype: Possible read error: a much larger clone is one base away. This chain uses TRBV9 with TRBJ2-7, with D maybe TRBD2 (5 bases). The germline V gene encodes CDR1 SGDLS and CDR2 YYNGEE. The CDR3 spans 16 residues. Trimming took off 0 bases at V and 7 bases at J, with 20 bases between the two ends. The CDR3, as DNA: TGTGCCAGCAGCGTAGGTAGGAGGAGGACCTACAATGAGCAGTACTTC. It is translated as CASSVGRRRTYNEQYF.

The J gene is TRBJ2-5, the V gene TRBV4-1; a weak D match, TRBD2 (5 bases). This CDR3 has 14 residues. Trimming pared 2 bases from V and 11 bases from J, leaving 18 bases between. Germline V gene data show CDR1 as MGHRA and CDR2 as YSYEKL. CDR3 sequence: CASSQPPGNLTQYF. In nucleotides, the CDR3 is TGCGCCAGCAGCCAACCCCCGGGGAATCTTACTCAGTACTTC.

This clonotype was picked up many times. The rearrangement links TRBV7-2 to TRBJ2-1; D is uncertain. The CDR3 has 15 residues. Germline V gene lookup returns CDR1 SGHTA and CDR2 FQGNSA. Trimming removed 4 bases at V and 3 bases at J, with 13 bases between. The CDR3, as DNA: TGTGCCAGCAGCTCCGGGCGCCTCGACTACAATGAGCAGTTCTTC. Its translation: CASSSGRLDYNEQFF.

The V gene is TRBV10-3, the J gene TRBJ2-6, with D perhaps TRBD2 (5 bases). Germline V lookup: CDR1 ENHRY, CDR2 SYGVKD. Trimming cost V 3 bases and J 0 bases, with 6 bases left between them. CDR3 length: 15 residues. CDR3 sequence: CAISEGSSGANVLTF. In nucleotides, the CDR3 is TGTGCCATCAGTGAAGGGAGCTCTGGGGCCAACGTCCTGACTTTC.

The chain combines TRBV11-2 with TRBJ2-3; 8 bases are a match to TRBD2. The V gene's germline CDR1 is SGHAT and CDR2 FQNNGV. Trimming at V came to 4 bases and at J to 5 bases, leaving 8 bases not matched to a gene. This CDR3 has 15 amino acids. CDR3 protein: CASSYTAGAGDTQYF. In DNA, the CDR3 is TGTGCCAGCAGCTACACAGCGGGAGCGGGAGATACGCAGTATTTT.

The chain's CDR3 is CSATELAGGGGELFF. The CDR3 nucleotides are TGCAGTGCTACAGAGTTAGCGGGAGGTGGCGGGGAGCTGTTTTTT. This rearrangement joins TRBV20-1 to TRBJ2-2, with TRBD2 matching over 10 bases. The V gene's germline CDR1 is DFQATT and CDR2 SNEGSKA (reference sequence). The CDR3 loop spans 15 amino acids. V lost 4 bases to trimming and J lost 7 bases; unmatched junction nucleotides: 9.

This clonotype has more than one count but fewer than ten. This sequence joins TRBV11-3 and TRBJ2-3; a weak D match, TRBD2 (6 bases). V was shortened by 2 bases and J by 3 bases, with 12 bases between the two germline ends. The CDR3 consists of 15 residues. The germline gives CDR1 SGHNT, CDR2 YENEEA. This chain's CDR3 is CASSLYPAGTDTQYF. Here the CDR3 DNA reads TGTGCCAGCAGCTTATACCCCGCGGGGACAGATACGCAGTATTTT.

The CDR3 DNA reads as TGTGCCAGCCCACAGGGGGCCCAAGAGACCCAGTACTTC. Amino acid sequence: CASPQGAQETQYF. The chain is built from TRBV5-8 and TRBJ2-5; the match to TRBD1 covers 9 bases. The trim removed 7 bases at V and 1 base at J, leaving 2 bases unmatched. There are 13 residues in the CDR3. Per germline, CDR1 SGHTS and CDR2 YDEGEE. The whole variable domain, filled in from reference TRBV5-8 and TRBJ2-5, reads EAGVTQSPTHLIKTRGQQATLRCSPISGHTSVYWYQQALGLGLQFLLWYDEGEERNRGNFPPRFSGRQFPNYSSELNVNALELEDSALYLCASPQGAQETQYFGPGTRLLVL.

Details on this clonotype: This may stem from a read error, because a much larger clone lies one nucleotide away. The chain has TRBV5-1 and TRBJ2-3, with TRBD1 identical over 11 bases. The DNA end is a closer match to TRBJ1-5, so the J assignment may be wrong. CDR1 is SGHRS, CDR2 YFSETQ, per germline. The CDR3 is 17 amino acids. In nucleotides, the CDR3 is TGCGCCAGCAGCCCCCGGACAGGGGGCGCCGGCACAGATACGCAGCATTTT. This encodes CASSPRTGGAGTDTQHF.

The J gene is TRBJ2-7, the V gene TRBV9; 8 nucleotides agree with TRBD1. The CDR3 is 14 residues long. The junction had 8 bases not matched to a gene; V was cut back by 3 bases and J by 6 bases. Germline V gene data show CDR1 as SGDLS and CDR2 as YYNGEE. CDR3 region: CASSATRTGTEQYF. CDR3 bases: TGTGCCAGCAGCGCGACCAGGACAGGGACCGAGCAGTACTTC.

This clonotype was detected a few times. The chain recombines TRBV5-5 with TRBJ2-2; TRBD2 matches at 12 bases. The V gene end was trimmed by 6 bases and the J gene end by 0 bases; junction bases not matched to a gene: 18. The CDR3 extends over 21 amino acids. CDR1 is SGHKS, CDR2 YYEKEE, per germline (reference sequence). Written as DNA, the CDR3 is TGTGCCAGCATCCTATGGAGACTAGCGGGAGAGACGGTTTCGAACACCGGGGAGCTGTTTTTT. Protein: CASILWRLAGETVSNTGELFF.

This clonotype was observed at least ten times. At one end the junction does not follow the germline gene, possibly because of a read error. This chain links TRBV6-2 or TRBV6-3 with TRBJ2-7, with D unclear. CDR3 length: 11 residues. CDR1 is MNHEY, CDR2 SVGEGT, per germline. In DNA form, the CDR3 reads TGTGCCAGCAGTTACCGTTACGTGCAGTACTTC. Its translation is CASSYRYVQYF.

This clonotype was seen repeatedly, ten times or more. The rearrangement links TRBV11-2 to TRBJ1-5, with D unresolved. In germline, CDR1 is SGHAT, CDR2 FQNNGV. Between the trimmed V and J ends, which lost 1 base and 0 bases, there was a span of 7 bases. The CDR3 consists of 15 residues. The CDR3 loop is CASSLGSYSNQPQHF. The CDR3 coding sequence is TGTGCCAGCAGCTTAGGGAGTTATAGCAATCAGCCCCAGCATTTT. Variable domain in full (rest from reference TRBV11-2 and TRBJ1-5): EAGVAQSPRYKIIEKRQSVAFWCNPISGHATLYWYQQILGQGPKLLIQFQNNGVVDDSQLPKDRFSAERLKGVDSTLKIQPAKLEDSAVYLCASSLGSYSNQPQHFGDGTRLSIL.

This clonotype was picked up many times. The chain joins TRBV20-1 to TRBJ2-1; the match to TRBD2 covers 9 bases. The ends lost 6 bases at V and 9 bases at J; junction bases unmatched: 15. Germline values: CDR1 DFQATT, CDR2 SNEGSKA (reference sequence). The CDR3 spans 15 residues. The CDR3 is CSAAWPRGGRGEQFF. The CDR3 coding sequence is TGCAGTGCCGCCTGGCCCCGGGGCGGGAGGGGTGAGCAGTTCTTC.

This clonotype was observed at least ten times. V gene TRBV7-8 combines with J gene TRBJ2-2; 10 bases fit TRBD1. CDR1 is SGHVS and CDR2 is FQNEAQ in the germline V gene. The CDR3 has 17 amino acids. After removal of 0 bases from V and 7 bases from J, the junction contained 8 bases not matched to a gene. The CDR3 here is CASSLAWDRGLGGELFF. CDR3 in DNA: TGTGCCAGCAGCTTAGCTTGGGACAGGGGACTGGGCGGGGAGCTGTTTTTT. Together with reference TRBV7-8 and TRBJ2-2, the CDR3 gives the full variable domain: GAGVSQSPRYKVAKRGQDVALRCDPISGHVSLFWYQQALGQGPEFLTYFQNEAQLDKSGLPSDRFFAERPEGSVSTLKIQRTQQEDSAVYLCASSLAWDRGLGGELFFGEGSRLTVL.

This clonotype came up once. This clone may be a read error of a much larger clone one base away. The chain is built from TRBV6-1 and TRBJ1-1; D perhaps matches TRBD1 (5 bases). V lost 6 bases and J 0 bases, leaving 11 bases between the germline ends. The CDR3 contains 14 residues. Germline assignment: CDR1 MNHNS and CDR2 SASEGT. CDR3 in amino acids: CASSEWDLNTEAFF. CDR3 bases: TGTGCCAGCAGCGAGTGGGACCTGAACACTGAAGCTTTCTTT.

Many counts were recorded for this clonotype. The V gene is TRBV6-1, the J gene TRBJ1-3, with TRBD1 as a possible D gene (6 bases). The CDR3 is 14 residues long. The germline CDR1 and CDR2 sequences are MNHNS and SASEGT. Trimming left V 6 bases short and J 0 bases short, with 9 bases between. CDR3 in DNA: TGTGCCAGCAGACAGGGTGACTCTGGAAACACCATATATTTT. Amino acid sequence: CASRQGDSGNTIYF.

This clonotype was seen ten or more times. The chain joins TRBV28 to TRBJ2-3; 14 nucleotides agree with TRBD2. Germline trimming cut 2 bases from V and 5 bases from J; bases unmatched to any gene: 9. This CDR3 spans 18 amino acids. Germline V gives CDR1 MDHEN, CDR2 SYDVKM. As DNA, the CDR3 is TGTGCCAGCAGTTTAGGTCTGGGACTAGCGGGAGTGGTAGATACGCAGTATTTT. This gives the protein CASSLGLGLAGVVDTQYF.